This TCR beta chain came from a study of STAT5B mutations in CD4+ large granular lymphocyte leukemia. Study-level points and caveats: Main leukemic clonotypes were patient-specific, but around 25% appeared at low frequency elsewhere. CD4-sorted patient repertoires seemed more clonal than healthy CD4+ repertoires.

The assay was run at survey level. Using immunoSEQ multiplex PCR, the repertoire was profiled, and TCRdb retains in-frame clones only, with some absent. The data show 4,500 to 6,000 clones, around 77% seen once. With regard to this clone: As yet, its antigen is unknown.

There are 16 residues in the CDR3. The germline gives CDR1 SNHLY, CDR2 FYNNEI. With 5 bases removed from V and 5 bases from J, the gap between germline ends came to 19 bases. The sequence came from an older man with CD4+ T-cell large granular lymphocyte leukemia. The V call is TRBV2, the J call TRBJ2-1; TRBD1 might be the D (6 bases). Sequencing was performed on PBMCs. The chain's CDR3 is CASSPFQGGIHNEQFF. In nucleotides, the CDR3 is TGTGCCAGCAGTCCTTTTCAAGGGGGTATACACAATGAGCAGTTCTTC.